A single sample gave rise to the 13 T cell receptor beta chains below, sequenced in a study of shared clonotypes between healthy human individuals. Clones were sequenced by immunoSEQ multiplex PCR, and TCRdb holds only the in-frame ones, with some missing. The sample carries about 1.5 million clones, 95% to 99% recorded once. The material sequenced was naive CD4+ T cells sorted from blood. The subset here: CD45RA+ positively selected. These receptor sequences come from a man in his thirties or forties in good health.

V is TRBV18 and J is TRBJ2-1, with 9 bases aligning to TRBD1. The CDR3 consists of 17 residues. V lost 3 bases, J lost 8 bases, and 14 bases stayed unmatched. From germline, CDR1 is KGHSH and CDR2 LQKENI. The CDR3 region has the DNA TGTGCCAGCTCACCTAAGGGACAGGGTGATTTCATTGATGAGCAGTTCTTC. It translates to CASSPKGQGDFIDEQFF.

The chain uses TRBV29-1 and TRBJ2-2; 7 bases align to TRBD1. After removal of 7 bases from V and 2 bases from J, the junction contained 7 bases not matched to a gene. The CDR3 contains 14 residues. CDR1 and CDR2 (germline): SQVTM, ANQGSEA. The CDR3 coding sequence is TGCAGCGGGACCCGGGACAGTAACACCGGGGAGCTGTTTTTT. Translating it yields CSGTRDSNTGELFF.

The chain recombines TRBV11-3 with TRBJ1-1; D may be TRBD1 (5 bases). The germline V gene has CDR1 SGHNT and CDR2 YENEEA. Trimming took off 5 bases at V and 3 bases at J, with 10 bases between the two ends. The CDR3 loop spans 13 amino acids. As DNA, the CDR3 is TGTGCCAGCAGCATGGGGACCGACACTGAAGCTTTCTTT. This sequence encodes CASSMGTDTEAFF. Complete variable domain (other parts from reference TRBV11-3 and TRBJ1-1): EAGVVQSPRYKIIEKKQPVAFWCNPISGHNTLYWYLQNLGQGPELLIRYENEEAVDDSQLPKDRFSAERLKGVDSTLKIQPAELGDSAVYLCASSMGTDTEAFFGQGTRLTVV.

J is TRBJ2-5 and V is TRBV9; 13 nucleotides agree with TRBD2. V shed 4 bases and J 3 bases; nucleotides not matched to a gene: 6. The CDR3 loop spans 16 amino acids. Germline CDR1 reads SGDLS; CDR2 reads YYNGEE. The CDR3 DNA sequence: TGTGCCAGCAGCCTCGGACTAGCGGGAGTCGAAGAGACCCAGTACTTC. This codes for CASSLGLAGVEETQYF.

The chain combines TRBV9 with TRBJ1-3; D might be TRBD1 (6 bases). The length of the CDR3 is 15 residues. Germline V gives CDR1 SGDLS, CDR2 YYNGEE. Deletions cut 2 bases from V and 1 base from J, with 10 bases between. In DNA, the CDR3 is TGTGCCAGCAGCGTTATCGGACAGTCTGGAAACACCATATATTTT. It translates to CASSVIGQSGNTIYF.

The rearrangement joins TRBV14 to TRBJ2-5, with 10 nucleotides matching TRBD1. From germline, CDR1 is SGHDN and CDR2 FVKESK. V shed 4 bases, J shed 8 bases, and the junction held 16 bases outside the gene matches. This CDR3 is 17 amino acids long. In nucleotides, the CDR3 is TGTGCCAGCAGCCCTCGACAGGGGGCCCTGTCTACTCAAACCCAGTACTTC. It encodes CASSPRQGALSTQTQYF. The full variable domain, rest sourced from reference TRBV14 and TRBJ2-5, is EAGVTQFPSHSVIEKGQTVTLRCDPISGHDNLYWYRRVMGKEIKFLLHFVKESKQDESGMPNNRFLAERTGGTYSTLKVQPAELEDSGVYFCASSPRQGALSTQTQYFGPGTRLLVL.

V is TRBV19 and J is TRBJ2-6, with 9 bases lining up with TRBD1. The CDR3 sequence is 15 residues long. V lost 9 bases to trimming and J lost 2 bases; unmatched junction nucleotides: 5. Per the germline V gene, CDR1 is LNHDA and CDR2 is SQIVND (reference sequence). As DNA, the CDR3 is TGTGCCAGCCGAGGACAGGGGCCTGGGGCCAACGTCCTGACTTTC. This translates into CASRGQGPGANVLTF.

The chain combines TRBV5-6 with TRBJ2-3; D unresolved. V lost 4 bases to trimming and J lost 2 bases, with 17 bases between them. The length of the CDR3 is 16 residues. Germline-derived CDR1 and CDR2 are SGHDT and YYEEEE. CDR3 coding DNA: TGTGCCAGCAGCCCGTTGGGTGGCAGCACCACAGATACGCAGTATTTT. The encoded protein is CASSPLGGSTTDTQYF. Full variable domain (rest looked up from reference TRBV5-6 and TRBJ2-3): DAGVTQSPTHLIKTRGQQVTLRCSPKSGHDTVSWYQQALGQGPQFIFQYYEEEERQRGNFPDRFSGHQFPNYSSELNVNALLLGDSALYLCASSPLGGSTTDTQYFGPGTRLTVL.

The chain recombines TRBV28 with TRBJ1-2, with 8 bases that match TRBD1. There are 14 residues in the CDR3. Losses at the gene ends were 7 bases for V and 8 bases for J; bases not matched to a gene: 12. Germline V CDR1 and CDR2: MDHEN, SYDVKM. The CDR3 here is CASKVLGQGAGYTF. In nucleotides, the CDR3 is TGTGCCAGCAAGGTTCTGGGGCAGGGGGCGGGCTACACCTTC.

The CDR3 here is CASRGQGGNIQYF. The CDR3 DNA reads as TGTGCCAGTAGGGGACAGGGGGGAAACATTCAGTACTTC. V and J are TRBV19 and TRBJ2-4; TRBD1 agrees at 11 bases. V gave up 6 bases and J gave up 6 bases; unmatched junction bases: 1. Germline CDR1 reads LNHDA; CDR2 reads SQIVND (reference sequence). The CDR3 sequence is 13 residues long.

The chain recombines TRBV5-1 with TRBJ2-1, with a tentative D call TRBD2 (5 bases). V dropped 6 bases and J dropped 6 bases, with 16 bases sitting between them. The CDR3 sequence is 14 residues long. Per the germline V gene, CDR1 is SGHRS and CDR2 is YFSETQ. For the CDR3, the DNA is TGCGCCAGCATGGTAACTGGAGGCGGCAATGAGCAGTTCTTC. Its translation is CASMVTGGGNEQFF.

This chain joins TRBV6-1 and TRBJ1-2, with 8 bases aligning to TRBD1. The germline CDR1 and CDR2 sequences are MNHNS and SASEGT. This CDR3 contains 15 residues. Trimming at V came to 1 base and at J to 4 bases, leaving 5 bases not matched to a gene. The CDR3 DNA follows: TGTGCCAGCAGTGAAGGGACAGGGAGACTCTATGGCTACACCTTC. Translation gives CASSEGTGRLYGYTF.

The chain is built from TRBV5-1 and TRBJ2-1; D uncertain. Germline CDR1 and CDR2: SGHRS and YFSETQ. The CDR3 is 15 residues long. V shed 4 bases and J shed 0 bases, with 11 bases lying between them. In DNA form, the CDR3 reads TGCGCCAGCAGCCCGGACGGCACCTCCTACAATGAGCAGTTCTTC. This encodes CASSPDGTSYNEQFF.